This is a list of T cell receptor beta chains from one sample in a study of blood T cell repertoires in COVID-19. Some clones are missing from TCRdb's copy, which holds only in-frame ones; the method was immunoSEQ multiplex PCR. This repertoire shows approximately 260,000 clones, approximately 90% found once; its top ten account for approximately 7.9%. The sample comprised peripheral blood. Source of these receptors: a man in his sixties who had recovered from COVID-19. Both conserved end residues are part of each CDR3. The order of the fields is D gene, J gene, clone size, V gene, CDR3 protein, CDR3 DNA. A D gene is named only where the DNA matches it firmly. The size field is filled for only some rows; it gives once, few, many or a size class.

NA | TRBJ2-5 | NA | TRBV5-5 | CASSRRGLFSQETQYF | TGTGCCAGCAGTAGGAGGGGGCTATTTTCCCAAGAGACCCAGTACTTC
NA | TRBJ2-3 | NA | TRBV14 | CASSPEGGIAGTQYF | TGTGCCAGCAGCCCGGAGGGGGGGATAGCCGGTACGCAGTATTTT
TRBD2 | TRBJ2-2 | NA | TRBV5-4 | CASSPLAGEPYRELFF | TGTGCCAGCAGTCCACTAGCGGGGGAACCGTACCGGGAGCTGTTTTTT
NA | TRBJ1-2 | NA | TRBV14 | CASSQMRTRTAQQVYYGYTF | TGTGCCAGCAGCCAAATGAGGACGCGTACGGCCCAACAGGTTTACTATGGCTACACCTTC
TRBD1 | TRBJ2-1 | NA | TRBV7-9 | CASSPRTGTYNEQFF | TGTGCCAGCAGCCCTAGGACAGGAACCTACAATGAGCAGTTCTTC
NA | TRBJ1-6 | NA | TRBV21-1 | CASSKATAHFSYNSPLHF | TGTGCCAGCAGCAAAGCAACAGCTCATTTCTCCTATAATTCACCCCTCCACTTT
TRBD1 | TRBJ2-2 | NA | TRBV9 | CASTRDRNTGELFF | TGTGCCAGCACCCGGGACAGGAACACCGGGGAGCTGTTTTTT
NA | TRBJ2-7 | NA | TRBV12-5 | CASGRDSYEQYF | TGTGCTAGTGGCCGCGACAGCTACGAGCAGTACTTC
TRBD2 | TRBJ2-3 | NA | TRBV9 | CASSVTSGGRITDTQYF | TGTGCCAGCAGCGTGACTAGCGGGGGGAGGATCACAGATACGCAGTATTTT
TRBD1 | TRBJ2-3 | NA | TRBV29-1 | CSVEAGTGGTDTQYF | TGCAGCGTTGAAGCTGGGACAGGGGGCACAGATACGCAGTATTTT
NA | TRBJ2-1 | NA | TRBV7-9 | CASSPRLVGDNEQFF | TGTGCCAGCAGCCCTAGACTAGTGGGTGACAATGAGCAGTTCTTC
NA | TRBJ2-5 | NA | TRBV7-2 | CASSSPAETQYF | TGTGCCAGCAGCTCTCCTGCGGAGACCCAGTACTTC
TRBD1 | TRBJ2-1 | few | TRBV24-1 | CATSASGGAGYNEQFF | TGTGCCACCAGTGCCTCAGGGGGCGCAGGCTACAATGAGCAGTTCTTC
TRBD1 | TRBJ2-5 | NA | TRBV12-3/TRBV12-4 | CASRRTGQETQYF | TGTGCCAGCAGACGGACAGGGCAAGAGACCCAGTACTTC
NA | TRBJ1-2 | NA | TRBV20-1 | CSASRRGRDYGYTF | TGCAGTGCTAGTCGGCGGGGCCGGGACTATGGCTACACCTTC
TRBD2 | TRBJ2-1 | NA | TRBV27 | CASSPSGGAGNNEQFF | TGTGCCAGCAGTCCTAGCGGGGGGGCTGGTAACAATGAGCAGTTCTTC
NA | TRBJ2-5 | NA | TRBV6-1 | CASSEMSGGGETQYF | TGTGCCAGCAGTGAAATGTCTGGGGGCGGAGAGACCCAGTACTTC
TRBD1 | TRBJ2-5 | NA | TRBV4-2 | CASSPGQGETQYF | TGTGCCAGCAGCCCGGGACAGGGCGAGACCCAGTACTTC
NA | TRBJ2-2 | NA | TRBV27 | CASRDAGTGELFF | TGTGCCAGCAGGGATGCGGGCACAGGGGAGCTGTTTTTT
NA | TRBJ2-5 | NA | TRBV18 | CASSREETQYF | TGTGCCAGCTCCCGGGAAGAGACCCAGTACTTC
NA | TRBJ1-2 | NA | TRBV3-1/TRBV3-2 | CASSQRATYGYTF | TGTGCCAGCAGCCAGCGGGCTACCTATGGCTACACCTTC
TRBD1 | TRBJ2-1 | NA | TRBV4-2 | CASSLRDRAYNEQFF | TGTGCCAGCAGCCTACGTGACAGGGCCTACAATGAGCAGTTCTTC
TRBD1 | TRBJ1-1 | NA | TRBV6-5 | CARAQTGGGTEAFF | TGTGCCAGGGCCCAGACAGGGGGAGGTACTGAAGCTTTCTTT
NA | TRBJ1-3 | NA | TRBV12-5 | CASGSVSGNTIYF | TGTGCTAGTGGCTCCGTCTCTGGAAACACCATATATTTT
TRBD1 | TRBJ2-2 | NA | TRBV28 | CASSSSLTGTGVGELFF | TGTGCCAGCAGTTCCTCCCTAACCGGGACAGGGGTCGGGGAGCTGTTTTTT
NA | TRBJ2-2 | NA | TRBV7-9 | CASSLEVAGELFF | TGTGCCAGCAGCTTGGAGGTTGCCGGGGAGCTGTTTTTT
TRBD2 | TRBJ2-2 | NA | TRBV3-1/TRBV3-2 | CASSSRLAANTGELFF | TGTGCCAGCAGCTCCCGACTAGCGGCGAACACCGGGGAGCTGTTTTTT
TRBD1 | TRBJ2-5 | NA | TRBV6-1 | CASRERDSPFRETQYF | TGTGCCAGCAGAGAAAGGGACAGCCCCTTTCGGGAGACCCAGTACTTC
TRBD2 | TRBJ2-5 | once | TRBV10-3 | CAISLAGGTQYF | TGTGCCATCAGTCTCGCGGGGGGGACCCAGTACTTC
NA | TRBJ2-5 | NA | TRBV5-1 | CASSPNGGLQETQYF | TGCGCCAGCAGCCCAAACGGGGGTTTACAAGAGACCCAGTACTTC
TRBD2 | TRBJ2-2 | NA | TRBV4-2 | CASSQGSGGKANTGELFF | TGTGCCAGCAGCCAAGGGAGCGGGGGGAAAGCGAACACCGGGGAGCTGTTTTTT
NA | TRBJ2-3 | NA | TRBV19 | CASSRTASTDTQYF | TGTGCCAGTAGTAGGACAGCAAGCACAGATACGCAGTATTTT
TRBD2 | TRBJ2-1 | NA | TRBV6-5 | CASSRGTSEDEQFF | TGTGCCAGCAGTCGCGGGACTAGCGAGGATGAGCAGTTCTTC
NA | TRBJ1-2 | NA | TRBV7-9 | CASSLARQAPNYGYTF | TGTGCCAGCAGCTTAGCCAGGCAGGCACCCAACTATGGCTACACCTTC
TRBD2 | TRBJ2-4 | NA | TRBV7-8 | CASSLSGLAGKNIQYF | TGTGCCAGCAGCTTATCGGGACTAGCGGGGAAAAACATTCAGTACTTC
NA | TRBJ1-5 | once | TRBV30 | CAWSHGGSRQPQHF | TGTGCCTGGAGTCACGGGGGTAGTCGTCAGCCCCAGCATTTT
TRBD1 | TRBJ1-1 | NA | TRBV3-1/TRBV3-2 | CASAPGGQAFGVF | TGTGCCAGCGCCCCTGGTGGACAGGCATTCGGAGTCTTT
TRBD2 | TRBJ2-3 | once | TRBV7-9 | CASGTGTSGGADTQYF | TGTGCCAGCGGAACCGGGACTAGCGGGGGGGCCGATACGCAGTATTTT
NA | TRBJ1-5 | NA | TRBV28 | CASFEGRQPQHF | TGTGCCAGCTTTGAGGGCCGGCAGCCCCAGCATTTT
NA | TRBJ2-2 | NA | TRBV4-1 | CASSPGVWTARSNTGELFF | TGCGCCAGCAGCCCAGGCGTGTGGACAGCGAGATCGAACACCGGGGAGCTGTTTTTT
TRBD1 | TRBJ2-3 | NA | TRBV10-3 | CASHRGPWGTDTQYF | TGTGCCTCCCACAGGGGGCCTTGGGGCACAGATACGCAGTATTTT
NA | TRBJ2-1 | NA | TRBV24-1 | CATSAWANEQFF | TGTGCCACCAGTGCCTGGGCCAATGAGCAGTTCTTC
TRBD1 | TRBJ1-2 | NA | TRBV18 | CASSPGQGHGYTF | TGTGCCAGCTCACCCGGACAGGGACACGGCTACACCTTC
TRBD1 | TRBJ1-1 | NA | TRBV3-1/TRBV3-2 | CASSPRTGETEAFF | TGTGCCAGCAGCCCGAGGACAGGGGAGACTGAAGCTTTCTTT
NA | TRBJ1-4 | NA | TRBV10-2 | CAISPRGWEKLFF | TGCGCCATCTCTCCTCGGGGTTGGGAAAAACTGTTTTTT
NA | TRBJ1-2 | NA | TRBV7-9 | CASSLPAENYGYTF | TGTGCCAGCAGCTTACCCGCGGAAAACTATGGCTACACCTTC
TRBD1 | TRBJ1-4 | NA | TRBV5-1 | CASSSPDRDSEKLFF | TGCGCCAGCAGCTCTCCGGACAGGGATAGTGAAAAACTGTTTTTT
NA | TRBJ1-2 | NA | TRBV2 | CASPLDRRVYYGYTF | TGTGCCAGTCCCCTCGACAGACGCGTCTACTATGGCTACACCTTC
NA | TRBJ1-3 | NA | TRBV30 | CARITKPGNTIYF | TGTGCCCGCATTACTAAGCCTGGAAACACCATATATTTT
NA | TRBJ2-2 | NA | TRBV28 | CASRRQQNTGELFF | TGTGCCAGCAGACGACAGCAGAACACCGGGGAGCTGTTTTTT
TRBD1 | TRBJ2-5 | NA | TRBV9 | CASSVGQGAGETQYF | TGTGCCAGCAGCGTAGGGCAGGGGGCGGGAGAGACCCAGTACTTC
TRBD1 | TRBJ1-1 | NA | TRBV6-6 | CASSYKGASTEAFF | TGTGCCAGCAGCTACAAGGGGGCTTCAACTGAAGCTTTCTTT